This entry is about one T cell receptor beta chain. What it binds is unknown. Germline-derived CDR1 and CDR2 are LNHNV and YYDKDF (reference sequence). The V gene end was trimmed by 1 base and the J gene end by 4 bases; junction bases not matched to a gene: 3. The CDR3 has 15 amino acids. The data were obtained in a study of identical twins. Findings of the study overall: Beta out-of-frame sequences showed weaker excess sharing between twins.

Each donor (without exception) was a healthy Caucasian. TCRdb passed the 5' RACE reads through MiXCR, listing each CDR3 protein once. Of some 300,000 distinct CDR3 sequences in the sample, 9% to 15% were seen once. A further study also used this sample, focusing on yellow fever vaccine responses in identical twins.

This TCR was sampled from a woman younger than 35 in good health. Material: CD8+ T cells sorted from blood. The J gene is TRBJ2-5, the V gene TRBV15, with TRBD1 identical over 10 bases. The CDR3 region is CATSRARDRGETQYF. The CDR3 region has the DNA TGTGCCACCAGCAGAGCCCGGGACAGGGGAGAGACCCAGTACTTC.